The rows below give T cell receptor beta chains drawn from one sample of a study of control samples from healthy donors and cancer patients. Sequencing used immunoSEQ multiplex PCR; TCRdb keeps in-frame clones, though not all of them. The sample shows fewer than 95,000 clones, about 88% of them seen only once. The specimen was blood. The receptor source for this set is a woman aged 45-60 years in good health. The CDR3 runs from the conserved cysteine through the conserved F or W. Each record gives: CDR3 DNA, CDR3 protein, V gene, CDR3 length, clone size, J gene, D gene. A D gene is named only where the DNA matches it firmly. Rows may omit the clone size; those that give it use once, few, many or a size class.

TGCGCCAGCAGCCGGACTAGCGCGCCTAGCACAGATACGCAGTATTTT | CASSRTSAPSTDTQYF | TRBV5-1 | 16 | - | TRBJ2-3 | TRBD2
TGTGCCAGCAGCTTAGTGCAGGGGGTTTTACGCGAAAAACTGTTTTTT | CASSLVQGVLREKLFF | TRBV7-9 | 16 | - | TRBJ1-4 | TRBD1
TGTGCCAGCAGTTACTTCCGGCCCCGACAGGGCCACGAGCAGTACTTC | CASSYFRPRQGHEQYF | TRBV6-2/TRBV6-3 | 16 | once | TRBJ2-7 | TRBD1
TGTGCCAGCAGCTTGAGGACAGGGGGTAATTCACCCCTCCACTTT | CASSLRTGGNSPLHF | TRBV7-9 | 15 | once | TRBJ1-6 | TRBD1
TGTGCCAGCAGTTACGGGCTAGCGGGTCGGTCATCCTACAATGAGCAGTTCTTC | CASSYGLAGRSSYNEQFF | TRBV6-2/TRBV6-3 | 18 | - | TRBJ2-1 | TRBD2
TGTGCCAGCAGTGAATGGAGGACGGGCGGAAACACCATATATTTT | CASSEWRTGGNTIYF | TRBV2 | 15 | - | TRBJ1-3 | -
TGTGCCAGCAGCCCCCAAGGCCCAGATACGCAGTATTTT | CASSPQGPDTQYF | TRBV7-9 | 13 | few | TRBJ2-3 | -
TGTGCCAGCAGCTTTATACAGGGGGCTCTATTTAGCTATGGCTACACCTTC | CASSFIQGALFSYGYTF | TRBV11-2 | 17 | - | TRBJ1-2 | TRBD1
TGCGCCAGCAGCCAAGAGGAAAGAGGTCTTGAGCAGTTCTTC | CASSQEERGLEQFF | TRBV4-3 | 14 | - | TRBJ2-1 | -
TGTGCCACCAGCAGAGATGAAGGGGGGACCCATTTTCAGCATTTT | CATSRDEGGTHFQHF | TRBV15 | 15 | - | TRBJ1-5 | -
TGTGCCAGTAGTATATCCATTGCAGATGAAAAACTGTTTTTT | CASSISIADEKLFF | TRBV19 | 14 | - | TRBJ1-4 | -
TGTGCCAGCAGTTACGGCAGGTGGAACACTGAAGCTTTCTTT | CASSYGRWNTEAFF | TRBV6-6 | 14 | - | TRBJ1-1 | -
TGCAGCGTTGGCCATTACTATGGCTACACCTTC | CSVGHYYGYTF | TRBV29-1 | 11 | once | TRBJ1-2 | -
TGTGCCAGCAGCCTGGGACGCGGTAGCAATCAGCCCCAGCATTTT | CASSLGRGSNQPQHF | TRBV2 | 15 | once | TRBJ1-5 | -
TGTGCCAGCAGCCAAGATCCGAGGGTTAGGAACACTGAAGCTTTCTTT | CASSQDPRVRNTEAFF | TRBV3-1/TRBV3-2 | 16 | - | TRBJ1-1 | -
TGTGCCAGTAGCTATGACGGGAGTAGTGAGCAGTTCTTC | CASSYDGSSEQFF | TRBV19 | 13 | - | TRBJ2-1 | -
TGTGCCAGTAGTATAGAGTCAGGGGCTGGCAATCAGCCCCAGCATTTT | CASSIESGAGNQPQHF | TRBV19 | 16 | - | TRBJ1-5 | -
TGTGCCAGCAGCGTTACAGAGTCAACTAATGAAAAACTGTTTTTT | CASSVTESTNEKLFF | TRBV4-2 | 15 | once | TRBJ1-4 | -
TGTGCCAGCAGTGAACTGACTAGCGGGAGGGACAATGAGCAGTTCTTC | CASSELTSGRDNEQFF | TRBV25-1 | 16 | - | TRBJ2-1 | TRBD2
TGTGCCAGCAGCAAAAGATACCGGGACAGGAGAAATCAAGAGACCCAGTACTTC | CASSKRYRDRRNQETQYF | TRBV21-1 | 18 | - | TRBJ2-5 | -
TGTGCCAGCTCACCAGGTTCAGGGCGGACTGAAGCTTTCTTT | CASSPGSGRTEAFF | TRBV18 | 14 | - | TRBJ1-1 | -
TGTGCCAGCAGCTACCGGGACGGAACCTCTGGAAACACCATATATTTT | CASSYRDGTSGNTIYF | TRBV11-2 | 16 | - | TRBJ1-3 | -
TGTGCCAGCAGTAGGGACAGGGGGGGAGATACGCAGTATTTT | CASSRDRGGDTQYF | TRBV6-5 | 14 | - | TRBJ2-3 | TRBD1
TGTGCCAGCAGTGGGGACCCCTACTATGGCTACACCTTC | CASSGDPYYGYTF | TRBV7-9 | 13 | - | TRBJ1-2 | -
TGTGCCAGTAGTTCCCGGGACAGGGGGCGTCCTAGCAATCAGCCCCAGCATTTT | CASSSRDRGRPSNQPQHF | TRBV19 | 18 | once | TRBJ1-5 | TRBD1
TGCGCCAGCAGTTCCACGGGCCCTTCCGGGGCCAACGTCCTGACTTTC | CASSSTGPSGANVLTF | TRBV5-1 | 16 | - | TRBJ2-6 | -